The clone carrying this T cell receptor (beta chain) has a single count. PCR was performed using 60 Vbeta and 13 Jbeta primers. The assay was immunoSEQ multiplex PCR, and TCRdb's table has in-frame clones only and misses some. The sample includes over 150,000 clones, more than 80% of them seen just once. The data derive from a study of cytomegalovirus exposure and HLA in healthy donors. Across the study: Unique TCR beta sequences numbering 117 million came from approximately 180 million T cells in an earlier analysis.

The CDR3 runs 15 residues. Germline V gene lookup returns CDR1 SGHNT and CDR2 YYREEE (reference sequence). The V end lost 4 bases, the J end lost 3 bases, and 14 bases lay between the germline ends. Sample: PBMCs. The sequence came from a male donor in good health and CMV-seronegative. The chain couples TRBV5-4 to TRBJ2-1; TRBD1 is a possible D gene (5 bases). This CDR3 reads CASSPDRLNYNEQFF. CDR3 nucleotide sequence: TGTGCCAGCAGCCCCGACAGATTAAACTACAATGAGCAGTTCTTC.